These 14 T cell receptor beta chains came from one sample sequenced in a study of T-cell memory formation after mild COVID-19. A single record per CDR3 protein comes from TCRdb applying MiXCR to the 5' RACE reads. The repertoire holds hundreds of thousands of distinct CDR3 sequences, with 24% as singletons. Input material: PBMCs or a T cell subset sorted from them (not recorded which). Receptor source: an adult woman who had mild COVID-19 (a few samples of this study predate the infection). Cell type and time point are not known.

The chain is built from TRBV4-1 and TRBJ1-2, with D tentatively TRBD1 (6 bases). The CDR3 has 13 residues. Trimming took 3 bases from V and 4 from J, leaving 9 bases between them. Germline loops: CDR1 MGHRA, CDR2 YSYEKL. The CDR3 region has the DNA TGCGCCAGCAGCCAGGACAGTTCCTATGGCTACACCTTC. Translation gives CASSQDSSYGYTF.

This clonotype was counted once. V usage is TRBV2 and J usage is TRBJ1-4; D is unclear. From germline, CDR1 is SNHLY and CDR2 FYNNEI. V dropped 6 bases and J dropped 0 bases, with 8 bases sitting between them. This CDR3 has 14 amino acids. The CDR3 is CASRLGPTNEKLFF. The CDR3 DNA is TGTGCCAGCAGGTTAGGGCCAACTAATGAAAAACTGTTTTTT.

This chain links TRBV6-5 with TRBJ2-5; 8 bases align to TRBD2. V dropped 2 bases and J dropped 4; count of bases not matched to a gene: 6. This CDR3 region has 15 residues. Germline CDR1 is MNHEY and CDR2 is SVGAGI. The CDR3 coding sequence is TGTGCCAGCAGTTACCTCGGGAGGGTAACAGAGACCCAGTACTTC. Its protein product is CASSYLGRVTETQYF.

This clonotype showed up just a few times. V usage is TRBV7-9 and J usage is TRBJ2-5; maybe TRBD2 (6 bases). From germline, CDR1 is SEHNR and CDR2 FQNEAQ (reference sequence). The CDR3 consists of 12 residues. Trimming took 4 bases from V and 7 from J, leaving 10 bases between them. The chain's CDR3 is CASSSNGGTQYF. The CDR3 DNA reads TGTGCCAGCAGCTCGAACGGGGGGACCCAGTACTTC.

This clonotype was counted only a few times. The chain joins TRBV20-1 to TRBJ2-1; D uncertain. V gave up 6 bases and J gave up 10 bases, with 25 bases separating them. This CDR3 contains 15 residues. CDR1 is DFQATT and CDR2 is SNEGSKA in the germline V gene (reference sequence). CDR3 residues: CSAQPNPSRSQEQFF. In DNA, the CDR3 is TGCAGTGCCCAGCCCAACCCCTCCAGGTCACAAGAGCAGTTCTTC.

This rearrangement joins TRBV7-9 to TRBJ1-2; 7 positions agree with TRBD1. Germline V gives CDR1 SEHNR, CDR2 FQNEAQ (reference sequence). Germline trimming cut 2 bases from V and 4 bases from J; bases unmatched to any gene: 4. The CDR3 runs to 14 residues. This CDR3 is CASSLTDRVYGYTF. CDR3 DNA: TGTGCCAGCAGCTTAACTGACAGGGTCTATGGCTACACCTTC.

The V and J genes are TRBV4-1 and TRBJ1-5; perhaps TRBD1 as D (5 bases). V lost 1 base, J lost 6 bases, and 16 bases lay in between. The length of the CDR3 is 16 residues. Germline lookup yields CDR1 MGHRA and CDR2 YSYEKL. This chain's CDR3 is CASSQVRGPAGQPQHF. The CDR3 DNA is TGCGCCAGCAGCCAAGTTAGGGGCCCGGCGGGTCAGCCCCAGCATTTT.

The CDR3 nucleotides are TGCAGCGTTGAAGTCGGGGGCTCCTACAATGAGCAGTTCTTC. Translation: CSVEVGGSYNEQFF. The chain joins TRBV29-1 to TRBJ2-1, with a tentative D call TRBD2 (6 bases). The CDR3 consists of 14 residues. The V gene's germline CDR1 is SQVTM and CDR2 ANQGSEA. The V end was cut by 1 base, the J end by 0 bases, with 7 bases between.

The sample holds many counts of this clonotype. The gene calls are TRBV12-3 or TRBV12-4 and TRBJ2-1; D is perhaps TRBD2 (6 bases). The V gene lost 6 bases and the J gene lost 3 bases, with 15 bases spanning the gap. The CDR3 has 15 amino acids. CDR3: CASSLGRSGYNEQFF. CDR3 nucleotide sequence: TGTGCCAGCAGCCTCGGGAGAAGCGGCTACAATGAGCAGTTCTTC.

In its sample, this clonotype was seen a few times. The chain recombines TRBV12-3 or TRBV12-4 with TRBJ2-5; no clear D. The CDR3 extends over 16 amino acids. V was cut by 3 bases and J by 3 bases, with 17 bases left in between. CDR3 bases: TGTGCCAGCAGTTTCGTCGGTGCCGGGCTAAAAGAGACCCAGTACTTC. Its translation: CASSFVGAGLKETQYF.

This clonotype occurred a few times. The rearrangement uses TRBV4-1 and TRBJ2-2; D ambiguous. The V end lost 3 bases, the J end lost 3 bases, and 14 bases lay between the germline ends. From germline, CDR1 is MGHRA and CDR2 YSYEKL. The CDR3 length is 16 residues. CDR3 in DNA: TGCGCCAGCAGCCATCCCCGTGTTTATTACACCGGGGAGCTGTTTTTT. It translates to CASSHPRVYYTGELFF.

The gene calls are TRBV7-6 and TRBJ2-1, with D tentatively TRBD2 (5 bases). CDR1 and CDR2 (germline): SGHVS, FNYEAQ. Trimming shortened V by 3 bases and J by 3 bases, and 18 bases separated the two germline ends. The CDR3 extends over 17 amino acids. The CDR3 loop is CASSLQLASTYYNEQFF. The CDR3 bases are TGTGCCAGCAGCTTGCAGCTAGCCAGCACATACTACAATGAGCAGTTCTTC.

In its sample, this clonotype was seen a few times. The V gene is TRBV18, the J gene TRBJ2-3; no firm D call. The CDR3 length is 14 residues. Trimming removed 0 bases from V and 3 bases from J, with 7 bases in between. CDR1 and CDR2 from the germline V gene are KGHSH and LQKENI. CDR3 coding DNA: TGTGCCAGCTCACCACCCGCAATAACAGATACGCAGTATTTT. Amino acid sequence: CASSPPAITDTQYF.

The rearrangement joins TRBV30 to TRBJ1-1; unclear D gene. The CDR3 extends over 13 amino acids. Per the germline V gene, CDR1 is GTSNPN and CDR2 is SVGIG (reference sequence). V lost 5 bases to trimming and J lost 0 bases, with 10 bases between them. The CDR3 spells CAWGQSLNTEAFF. CDR3 sequence (DNA): TGTGCCTGGGGGCAGTCTTTGAACACTGAAGCTTTCTTT.